The T cell receptor (beta chain) under discussion was sequenced for a study of blood T cell repertoires in COVID-19. Clones were sequenced by immunoSEQ multiplex PCR, and TCRdb holds only the in-frame ones, with some missing. The profile shows around 29,000 clones, 70% to 90% of them singletons. Germline assignment: CDR1 MNHNS and CDR2 SASEGT. V lost 2 bases to trimming and J lost 4 bases, with 8 bases between them. The CDR3 has 13 amino acids. The source material was peripheral blood. The V gene is TRBV6-1, the J gene TRBJ1-1, with D maybe TRBD1 (5 bases). The clonotype was recovered from a human donor in a cohort sampled during active COVID-19. CDR3 amino acids: CASSEWTRTEAFF. The CDR3 DNA sequence: TGTGCCAGCAGTGAATGGACACGCACTGAAGCTTTCTTT.